This T cell receptor (beta chain) was retrieved from a study of T-cell reconstitution after alpha-beta-depleted transplantation in children. Preparation of the TCRbeta library involved a method that used unique molecular identifiers. Using its own MiXCR run on the PCR reads, TCRdb lists one record per CDR3 protein. This sample carries 84,000 or so distinct CDR3 sequences, 15% of them seen once, and the ten largest clones take roughly 21%. This clonotype was counted many times. Trimming removed 0 bases at V and 0 bases at J, with 12 bases between. The CDR3 is 16 residues long. The germline V gene encodes CDR1 LGHDT and CDR2 YNNKEL (reference sequence).

This receptor was taken from a male patient aged 2 to 9 who had a stem cell transplant for acute lymphoblastic leukemia, so the T cells may come from the graft donor. Sequenced here: PBMCs, mostly from graft donor cells, sampled 180 days after TCRalphabeta/CD19-depleted stem cell transplant. V gene TRBV3-1 combines with J gene TRBJ2-7; D gene ambiguous. The CDR3 region has the DNA TGTGCCAGCAGCCAAGATAGGTCCAAGAGCTCCTACGAGCAGTACTTC. Its protein is CASSQDRSKSSYEQYF.